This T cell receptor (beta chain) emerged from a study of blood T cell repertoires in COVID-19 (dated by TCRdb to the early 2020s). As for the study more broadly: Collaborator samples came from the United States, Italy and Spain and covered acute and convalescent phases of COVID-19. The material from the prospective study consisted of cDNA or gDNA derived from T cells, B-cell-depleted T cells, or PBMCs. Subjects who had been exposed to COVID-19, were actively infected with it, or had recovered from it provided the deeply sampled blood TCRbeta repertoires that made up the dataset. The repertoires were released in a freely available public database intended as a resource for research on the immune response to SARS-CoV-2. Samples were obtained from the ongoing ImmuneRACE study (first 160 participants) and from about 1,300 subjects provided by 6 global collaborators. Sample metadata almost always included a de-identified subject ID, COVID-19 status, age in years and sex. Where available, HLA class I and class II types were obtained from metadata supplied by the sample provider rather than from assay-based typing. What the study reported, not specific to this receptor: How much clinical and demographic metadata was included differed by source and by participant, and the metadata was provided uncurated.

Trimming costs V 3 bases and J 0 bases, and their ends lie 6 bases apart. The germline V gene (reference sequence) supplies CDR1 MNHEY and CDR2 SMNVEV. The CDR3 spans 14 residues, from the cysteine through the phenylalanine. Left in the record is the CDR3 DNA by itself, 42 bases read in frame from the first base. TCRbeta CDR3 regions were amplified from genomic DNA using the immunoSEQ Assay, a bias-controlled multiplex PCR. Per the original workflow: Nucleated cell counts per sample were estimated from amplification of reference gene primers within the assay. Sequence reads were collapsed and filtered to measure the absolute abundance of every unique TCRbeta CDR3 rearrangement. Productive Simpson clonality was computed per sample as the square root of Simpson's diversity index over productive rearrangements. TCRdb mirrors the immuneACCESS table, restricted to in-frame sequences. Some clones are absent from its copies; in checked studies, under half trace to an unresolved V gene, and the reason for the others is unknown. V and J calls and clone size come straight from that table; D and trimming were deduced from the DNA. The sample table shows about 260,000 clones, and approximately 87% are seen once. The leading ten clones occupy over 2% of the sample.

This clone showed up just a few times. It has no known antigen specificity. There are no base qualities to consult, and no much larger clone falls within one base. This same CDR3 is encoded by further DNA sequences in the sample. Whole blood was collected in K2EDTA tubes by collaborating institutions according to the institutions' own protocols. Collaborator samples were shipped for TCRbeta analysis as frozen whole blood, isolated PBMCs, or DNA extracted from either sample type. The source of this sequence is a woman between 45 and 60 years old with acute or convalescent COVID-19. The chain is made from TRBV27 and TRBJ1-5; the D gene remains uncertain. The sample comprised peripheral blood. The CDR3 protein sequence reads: CASSFGDSNQPQHF. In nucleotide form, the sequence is TGTGCCAGCAGTTTCGGAGATAGCAATCAGCCCCAGCATTTT.